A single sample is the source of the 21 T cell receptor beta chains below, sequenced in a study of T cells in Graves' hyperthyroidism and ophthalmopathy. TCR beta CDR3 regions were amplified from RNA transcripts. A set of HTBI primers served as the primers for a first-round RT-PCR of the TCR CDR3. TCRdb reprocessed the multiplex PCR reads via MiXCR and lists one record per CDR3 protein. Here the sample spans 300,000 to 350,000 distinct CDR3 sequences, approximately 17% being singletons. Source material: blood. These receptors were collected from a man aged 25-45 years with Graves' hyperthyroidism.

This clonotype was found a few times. The CDR3 DNA sequence: TGTGCCAGCAGTTACGGTCAAGGGGGGGGTGGCTACACCTTC. Its translation is CASSYGQGGGGYTF. V gene TRBV6-6 combines with J gene TRBJ1-2; TRBD1 might be the D (6 bases). Trimming shortened V by 2 bases and J by 7 bases, and 14 bases separated the two germline ends. CDR3 length: 14 residues. The germline V gene encodes CDR1 MNHNY and CDR2 SVGAGI (reference sequence).

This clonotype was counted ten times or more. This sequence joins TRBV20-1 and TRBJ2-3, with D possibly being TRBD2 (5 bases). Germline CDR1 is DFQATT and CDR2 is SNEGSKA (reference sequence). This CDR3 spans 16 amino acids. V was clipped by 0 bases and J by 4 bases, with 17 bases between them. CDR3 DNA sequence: TGCAGTGCTAGAGATGGGGATAAGGGAGAAGCAGATACGCAGTATTTT. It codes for CSARDGDKGEADTQYF.

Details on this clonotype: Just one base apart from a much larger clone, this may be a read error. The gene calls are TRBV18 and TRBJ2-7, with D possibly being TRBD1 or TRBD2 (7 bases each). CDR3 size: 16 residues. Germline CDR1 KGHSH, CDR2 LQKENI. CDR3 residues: CASSRNPLDRDYEPYF. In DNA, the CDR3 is TGTGCCAGCTCTCGCAATCCACTCGACAGGGACTACGAGCCGTACTTC.

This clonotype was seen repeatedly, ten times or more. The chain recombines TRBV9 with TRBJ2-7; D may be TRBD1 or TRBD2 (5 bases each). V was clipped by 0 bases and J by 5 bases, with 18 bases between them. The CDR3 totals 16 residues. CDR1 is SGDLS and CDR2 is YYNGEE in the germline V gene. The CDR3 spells CASSVGVGLATDEQYF. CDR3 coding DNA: TGTGCCAGCAGCGTAGGCGTGGGGCTAGCTACCGACGAGCAGTACTTC.

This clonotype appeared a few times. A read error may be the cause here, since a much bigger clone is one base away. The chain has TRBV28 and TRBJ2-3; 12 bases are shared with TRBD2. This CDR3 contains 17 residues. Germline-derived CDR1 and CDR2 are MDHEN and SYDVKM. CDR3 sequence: CAGSELAGGFGTDTQYF. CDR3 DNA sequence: TGTGCCGGCAGTGAACTAGCGGGAGGTTTTGGCACAGATACGCAGTATTTT.

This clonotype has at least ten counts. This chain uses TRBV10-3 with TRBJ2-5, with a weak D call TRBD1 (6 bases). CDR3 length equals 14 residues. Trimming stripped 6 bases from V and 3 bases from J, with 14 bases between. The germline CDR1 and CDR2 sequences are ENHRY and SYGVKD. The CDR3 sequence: CAIRPGVGEETQYF. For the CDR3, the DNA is TGTGCCATCAGACCAGGGGTTGGCGAAGAGACCCAGTACTTC.

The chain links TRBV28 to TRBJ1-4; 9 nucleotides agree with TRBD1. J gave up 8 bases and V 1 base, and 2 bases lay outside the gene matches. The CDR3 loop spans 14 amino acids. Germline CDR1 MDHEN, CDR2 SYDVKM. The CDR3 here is CASSLSDRGEKLFF. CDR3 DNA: TGTGCCAGCAGTTTATCGGACAGGGGCGAAAAACTGTTTTTT. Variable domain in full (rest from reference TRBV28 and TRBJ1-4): DVKVTQSSRYLVKRTGEKVFLECVQDMDHENMFWYRQDPGLGLRLIYFSYDVKMKEKGDIPEGYSVSREKKERFSLILESASTNQTSMYLCASSLSDRGEKLFFGSGTQLSVL.

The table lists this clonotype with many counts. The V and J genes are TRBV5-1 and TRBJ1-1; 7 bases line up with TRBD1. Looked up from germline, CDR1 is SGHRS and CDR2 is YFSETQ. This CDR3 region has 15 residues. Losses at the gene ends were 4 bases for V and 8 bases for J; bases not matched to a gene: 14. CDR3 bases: TGCGCCAGCAGCAATACAGGGGCCGCGAATGACGAAGCTTTCTTT. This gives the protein CASSNTGAANDEAFF.

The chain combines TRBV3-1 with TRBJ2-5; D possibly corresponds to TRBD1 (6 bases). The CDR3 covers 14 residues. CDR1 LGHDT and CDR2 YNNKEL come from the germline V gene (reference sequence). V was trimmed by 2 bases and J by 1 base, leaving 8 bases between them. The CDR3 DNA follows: TGTGCCAGCAGCCAACAGGGGATCCAAGAGACCCAGTACTTC. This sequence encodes CASSQQGIQETQYF.

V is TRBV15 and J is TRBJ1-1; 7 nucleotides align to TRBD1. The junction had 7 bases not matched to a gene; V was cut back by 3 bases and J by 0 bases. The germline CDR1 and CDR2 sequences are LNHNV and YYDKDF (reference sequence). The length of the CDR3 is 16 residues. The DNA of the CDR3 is TGTGCCACCAGCAGGGGCCGGGACAGATTGAACACTGAAGCTTTCTTT. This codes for CATSRGRDRLNTEAFF.

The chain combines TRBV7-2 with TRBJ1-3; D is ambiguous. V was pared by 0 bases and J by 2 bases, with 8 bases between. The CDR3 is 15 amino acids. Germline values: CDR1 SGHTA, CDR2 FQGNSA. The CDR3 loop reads CASSLAGIPGNTIYF. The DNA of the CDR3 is TGTGCCAGCAGCTTAGCAGGGATACCTGGAAACACCATATATTTT.

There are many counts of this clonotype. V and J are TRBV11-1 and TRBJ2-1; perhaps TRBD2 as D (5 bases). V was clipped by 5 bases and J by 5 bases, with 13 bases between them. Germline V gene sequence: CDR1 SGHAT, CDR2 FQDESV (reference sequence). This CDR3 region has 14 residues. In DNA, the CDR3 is TGTGCCAGCAGCCGTCAGTCGGGGAACAATGAGCAGTTCTTC. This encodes CASSRQSGNNEQFF.

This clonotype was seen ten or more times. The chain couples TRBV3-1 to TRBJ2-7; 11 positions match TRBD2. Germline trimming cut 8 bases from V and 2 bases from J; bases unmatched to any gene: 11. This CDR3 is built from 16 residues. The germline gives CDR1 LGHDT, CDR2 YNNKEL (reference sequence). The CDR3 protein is CASGDLLAGETYEQYF. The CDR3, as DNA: TGTGCCAGCGGAGACTTACTAGCGGGAGAAACCTACGAGCAGTACTTC.

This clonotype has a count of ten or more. CDR3 sequence: CASSLEIPTQYF. The DNA for the CDR3 is TGTGCCAGCAGCTTAGAAATCCCTACGCAGTATTTT. V gene TRBV11-2 combines with J gene TRBJ2-3; no clear D. V was pared by 0 bases and J by 8 bases, with 6 bases between. CDR1 is SGHAT and CDR2 is FQNNGV in the germline V gene. The CDR3 covers 12 residues.

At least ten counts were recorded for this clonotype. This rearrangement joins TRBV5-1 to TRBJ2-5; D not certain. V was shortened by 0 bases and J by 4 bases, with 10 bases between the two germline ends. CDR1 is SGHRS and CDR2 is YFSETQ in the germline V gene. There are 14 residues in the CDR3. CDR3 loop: CASSLEGHRETQYF. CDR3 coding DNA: TGCGCCAGCAGCTTGGAAGGGCACCGAGAGACCCAGTACTTC.

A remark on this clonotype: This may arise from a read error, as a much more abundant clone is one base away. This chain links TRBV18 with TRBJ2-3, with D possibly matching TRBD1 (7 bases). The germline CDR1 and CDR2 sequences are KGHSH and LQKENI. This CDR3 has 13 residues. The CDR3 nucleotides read TGTGCCAGCTCACCGGAGGGGGCAGATATGCAGTATTTT. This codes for CASSPEGADMQYF. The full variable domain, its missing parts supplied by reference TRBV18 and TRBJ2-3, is NAGVMQNPRHLVRRRGQEARLRCSPMKGHSHVYWYRQLPEEGLKFMVYLQKENIIDESGMPKERFSAEFPKEGPSILRIQQVVRGDSAAYFCASSPEGADMQYFGPGTRLTVL.

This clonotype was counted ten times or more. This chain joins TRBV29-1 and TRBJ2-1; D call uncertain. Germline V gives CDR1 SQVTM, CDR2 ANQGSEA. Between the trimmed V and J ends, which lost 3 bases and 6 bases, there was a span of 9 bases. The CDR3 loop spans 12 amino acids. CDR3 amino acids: CSVELVGNEQFF. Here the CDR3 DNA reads TGCAGCGTTGAGCTGGTGGGCAATGAGCAGTTCTTC.

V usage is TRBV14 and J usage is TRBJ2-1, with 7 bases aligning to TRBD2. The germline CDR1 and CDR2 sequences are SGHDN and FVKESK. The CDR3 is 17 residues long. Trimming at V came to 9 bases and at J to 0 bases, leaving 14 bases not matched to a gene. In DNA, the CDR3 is TGTGCCAGTTCAGAAGCGGGACGGATCAGCTCCTACAATGAGCAGTTCTTC. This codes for CASSEAGRISSYNEQFF. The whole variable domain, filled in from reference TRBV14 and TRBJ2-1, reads EAGVTQFPSHSVIEKGQTVTLRCDPISGHDNLYWYRRVMGKEIKFLLHFVKESKQDESGMPNNRFLAERTGGTYSTLKVQPAELEDSGVYFCASSEAGRISSYNEQFFGPGTRLTVL.

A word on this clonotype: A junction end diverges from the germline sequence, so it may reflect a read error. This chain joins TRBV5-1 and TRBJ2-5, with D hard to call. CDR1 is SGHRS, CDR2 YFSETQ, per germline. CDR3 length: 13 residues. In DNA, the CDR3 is TGCGCCAGCAGCTTGGGGCAGCGAGAGACCCAGCACTTC. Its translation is CASSLGQRETQHF.

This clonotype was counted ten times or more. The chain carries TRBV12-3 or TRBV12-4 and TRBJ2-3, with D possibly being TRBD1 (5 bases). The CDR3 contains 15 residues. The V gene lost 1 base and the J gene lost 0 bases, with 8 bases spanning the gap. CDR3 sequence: CASSLVGASTDTQYF. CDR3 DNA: TGTGCCAGCAGTTTAGTAGGGGCTAGCACAGATACGCAGTATTTT.

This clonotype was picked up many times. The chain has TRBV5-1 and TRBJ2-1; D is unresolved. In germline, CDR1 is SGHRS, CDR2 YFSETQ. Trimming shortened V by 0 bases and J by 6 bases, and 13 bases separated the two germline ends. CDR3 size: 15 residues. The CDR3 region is CASSLVPRRSNEQFF. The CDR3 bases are TGCGCCAGCAGCTTGGTCCCACGAAGGTCCAATGAGCAGTTCTTC.